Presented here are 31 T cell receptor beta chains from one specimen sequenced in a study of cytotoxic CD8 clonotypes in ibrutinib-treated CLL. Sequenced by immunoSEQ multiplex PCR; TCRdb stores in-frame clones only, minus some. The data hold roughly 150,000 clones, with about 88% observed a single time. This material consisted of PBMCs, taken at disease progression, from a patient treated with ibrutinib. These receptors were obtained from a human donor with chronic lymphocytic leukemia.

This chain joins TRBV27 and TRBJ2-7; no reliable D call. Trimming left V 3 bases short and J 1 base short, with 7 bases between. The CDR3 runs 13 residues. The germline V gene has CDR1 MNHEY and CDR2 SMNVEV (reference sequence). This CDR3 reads CASSLGASYEQYF. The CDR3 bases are TGTGCCAGCAGTTTGGGCGCGTCCTACGAGCAGTACTTC.

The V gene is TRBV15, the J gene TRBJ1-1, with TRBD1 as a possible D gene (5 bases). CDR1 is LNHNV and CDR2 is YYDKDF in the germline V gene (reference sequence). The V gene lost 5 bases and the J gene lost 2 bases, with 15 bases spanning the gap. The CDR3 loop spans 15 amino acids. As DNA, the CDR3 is TGTGCCACCAGCCCCCGACAGCAAGTAAACACTGAAGCTTTCTTT. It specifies CATSPRQQVNTEAFF.

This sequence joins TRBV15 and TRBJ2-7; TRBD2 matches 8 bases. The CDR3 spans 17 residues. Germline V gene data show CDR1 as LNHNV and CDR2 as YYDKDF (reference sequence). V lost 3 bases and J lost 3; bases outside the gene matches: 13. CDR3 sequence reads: CATSSPINRLAGYEQYF. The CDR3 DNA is TGTGCCACCAGCAGCCCGATTAATAGGCTAGCGGGCTACGAGCAGTACTTC.

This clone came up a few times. For the CDR3, the DNA is TGTGCCAGTAGGAACCAAGAGACCCAGTACTTC. It is translated as CASRNQETQYF. This chain joins TRBV19 and TRBJ2-5; unclear D gene. V was cut by 6 bases and J by 0 bases, with 2 bases left in between. The V gene's germline CDR1 is LNHDA and CDR2 SQIVND (reference sequence). The CDR3 has 11 amino acids. The whole variable domain, remainder taken from reference TRBV19 and TRBJ2-5, is DGGITQSPKYLFRKEGQNVTLSCEQNLNHDAMYWYRQDPGQGLRLIYYSQIVNDFQKGDIAEGYSVSREKKESFPLTVTSAQKNPTAFYLCASRNQETQYFGPGTRLLVL.

The CDR3 loop is CASSLGSGRSTGELFF. DNA for the CDR3: TGTGCCAGCAGCTTGGGTAGCGGGAGGTCCACCGGGGAGCTGTTTTTT. The rearrangement uses TRBV5-4 and TRBJ2-2, with 10 bases matching TRBD2. Per germline, CDR1 SGHNT and CDR2 YYREEE (reference sequence). The length of the CDR3 is 16 residues. Trimming took 0 bases from V and 4 from J; bases not matched to a gene: 3.

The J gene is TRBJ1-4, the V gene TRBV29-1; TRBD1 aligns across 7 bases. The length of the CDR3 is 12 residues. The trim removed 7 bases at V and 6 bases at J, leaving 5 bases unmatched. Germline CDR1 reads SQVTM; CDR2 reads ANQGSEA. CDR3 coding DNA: TGCAGCGGCCGGGACAGCGATGAAAAACTGTTTTTT. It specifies CSGRDSDEKLFF.

CDR3 protein: CASSLPGQRGGTGELFF. In nucleotides, the CDR3 is TGTGCCAGCAGCTTACCGGGACAGCGGGGGGGGACCGGGGAGCTGTTTTTT. The gene calls are TRBV7-3 and TRBJ2-2; 10 nucleotides agree with TRBD2. The CDR3 has 17 amino acids. J was trimmed by 5 bases and V by 2 bases; bases with no gene match: 8. Germline V gene data show CDR1 as SGHTA and CDR2 as FQGTGA.

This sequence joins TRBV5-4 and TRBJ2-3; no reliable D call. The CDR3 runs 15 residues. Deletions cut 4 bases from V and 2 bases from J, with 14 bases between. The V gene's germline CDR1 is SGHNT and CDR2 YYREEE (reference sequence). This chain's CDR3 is CASSPRARFTDTQYF. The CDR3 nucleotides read TGTGCCAGCAGCCCCCGGGCCCGTTTCACAGATACGCAGTATTTT.

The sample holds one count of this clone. CDR3 nucleotides: TGTGCCAGCAGTTTAATAGGGTCGGATGTTAAAGCTTTCTTT. It encodes CASSLIGSDVKAFF. This chain connects TRBV27 to TRBJ1-1, with no clear D. This CDR3 spans 14 amino acids. The ends were cut back, 2 bases at V and 9 bases at J, with 16 bases in the middle. CDR1 is MNHEY, CDR2 SMNVEV, per germline (reference sequence).

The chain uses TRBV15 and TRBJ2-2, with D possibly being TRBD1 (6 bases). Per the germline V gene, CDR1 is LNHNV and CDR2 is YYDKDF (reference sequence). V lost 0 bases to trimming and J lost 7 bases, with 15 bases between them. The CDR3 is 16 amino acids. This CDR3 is CATSRDLGQGSGELFF. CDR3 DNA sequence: TGTGCCACCAGCAGAGATCTGGGGCAGGGGAGCGGGGAGCTGTTTTTT. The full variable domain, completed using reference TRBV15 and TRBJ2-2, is DAMVIQNPRYQVTQFGKPVTLSCSQTLNHNVMYWYQQKSSQAPKLLFHYYDKDFNNEADTPDNFQSRRPNTSFCFLDIRSPGLGDTAMYLCATSRDLGQGSGELFFGEGSRLTVL.

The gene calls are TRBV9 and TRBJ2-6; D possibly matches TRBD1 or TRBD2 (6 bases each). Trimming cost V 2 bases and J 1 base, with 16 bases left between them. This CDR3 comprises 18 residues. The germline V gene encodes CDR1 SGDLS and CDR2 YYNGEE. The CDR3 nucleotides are TGTGCCAGCAGCGTGTCTCGGGGGCGAGAGTCTGGGGCCAACGTCCTGACTTTC. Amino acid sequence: CASSVSRGRESGANVLTF.

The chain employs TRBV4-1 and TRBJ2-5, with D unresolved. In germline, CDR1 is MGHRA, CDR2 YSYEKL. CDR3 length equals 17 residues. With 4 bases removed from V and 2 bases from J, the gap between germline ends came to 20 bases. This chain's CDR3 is CASSRRPMADPQETQYF. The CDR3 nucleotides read TGCGCCAGCAGCCGCCGTCCGATGGCGGACCCACAAGAGACCCAGTACTTC.

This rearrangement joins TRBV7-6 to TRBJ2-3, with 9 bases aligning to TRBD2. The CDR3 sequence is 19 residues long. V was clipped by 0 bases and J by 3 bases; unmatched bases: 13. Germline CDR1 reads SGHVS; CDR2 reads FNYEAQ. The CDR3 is CASSLASPGASGMTDTQYF. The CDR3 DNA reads TGTGCCAGCAGCTTAGCGAGTCCGGGAGCTAGCGGGATGACAGATACGCAGTATTTT.

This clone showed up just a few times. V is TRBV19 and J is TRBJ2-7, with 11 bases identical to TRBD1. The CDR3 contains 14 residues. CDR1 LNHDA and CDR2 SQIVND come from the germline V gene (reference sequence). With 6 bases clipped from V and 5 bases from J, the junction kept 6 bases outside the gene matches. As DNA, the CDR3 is TGTGCCAGTAGCCCCCGGACAGGGGGCGACGAGCAGTACTTC. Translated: CASSPRTGGDEQYF.

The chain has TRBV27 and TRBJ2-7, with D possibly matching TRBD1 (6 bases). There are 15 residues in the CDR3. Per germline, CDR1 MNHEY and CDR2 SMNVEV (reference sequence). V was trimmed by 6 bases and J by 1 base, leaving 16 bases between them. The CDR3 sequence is CASSLTSTGSYEQYF. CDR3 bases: TGTGCCAGCAGCCTAACCTCAACAGGGTCCTACGAGCAGTACTTC.

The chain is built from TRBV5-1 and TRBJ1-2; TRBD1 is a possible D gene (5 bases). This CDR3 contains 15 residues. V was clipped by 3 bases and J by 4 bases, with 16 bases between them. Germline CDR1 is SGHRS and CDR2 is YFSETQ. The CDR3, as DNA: TGCGCCAGCAGCTCCGGGGGGGTTCTTTCCTATGGCTACACCTTC. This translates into CASSSGGVLSYGYTF.

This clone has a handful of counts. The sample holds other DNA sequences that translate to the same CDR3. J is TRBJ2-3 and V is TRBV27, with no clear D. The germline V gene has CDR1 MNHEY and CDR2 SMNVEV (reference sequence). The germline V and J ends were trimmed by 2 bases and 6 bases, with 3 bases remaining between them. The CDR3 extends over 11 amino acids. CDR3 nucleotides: TGTGCCAGCAGTTTAGGGGATACGCAGTATTTT. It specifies CASSLGDTQYF.

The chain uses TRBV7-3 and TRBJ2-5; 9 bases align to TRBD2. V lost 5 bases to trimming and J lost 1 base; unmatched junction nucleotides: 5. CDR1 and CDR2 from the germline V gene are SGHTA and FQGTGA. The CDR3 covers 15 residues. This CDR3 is CASSPRGGSQETQYF. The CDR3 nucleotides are TGTGCCAGCAGCCCGCGGGGGGGGTCCCAAGAGACCCAGTACTTC.

The CDR3, as DNA: TGTGCCAGCAGTACCGGGCTTTATCCGAATGAAAAACTGTTTTTT. Encoded protein: CASSTGLYPNEKLFF. The chain uses TRBV6-5 and TRBJ1-4; D not resolved. The germline V and J ends were trimmed by 5 bases and 5 bases, with 15 bases remaining between them. This CDR3 has 15 residues. Germline V CDR1 and CDR2: MNHEY, SVGAGI.

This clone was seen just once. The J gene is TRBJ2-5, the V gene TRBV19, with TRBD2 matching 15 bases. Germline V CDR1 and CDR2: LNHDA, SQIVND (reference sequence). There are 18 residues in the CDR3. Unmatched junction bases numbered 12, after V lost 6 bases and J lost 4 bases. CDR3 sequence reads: CASSPGLAGGHLGETQYF. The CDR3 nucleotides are TGTGCCAGTAGCCCAGGACTAGCGGGAGGGCACCTGGGAGAGACCCAGTACTTC.

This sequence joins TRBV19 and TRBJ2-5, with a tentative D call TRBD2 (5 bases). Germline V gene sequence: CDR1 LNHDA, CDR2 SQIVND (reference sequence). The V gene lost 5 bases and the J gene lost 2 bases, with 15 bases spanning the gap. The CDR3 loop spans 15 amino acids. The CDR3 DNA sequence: TGTGCCAGTAGTCCTCAACTTACGGGGCAAGAGACCCAGTACTTC. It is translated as CASSPQLTGQETQYF.

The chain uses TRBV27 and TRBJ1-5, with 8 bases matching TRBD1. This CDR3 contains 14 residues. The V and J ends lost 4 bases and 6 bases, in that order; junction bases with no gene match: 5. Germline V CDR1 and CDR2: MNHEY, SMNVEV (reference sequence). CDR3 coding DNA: TGTGCCAGCAGTTCTCAGGGGGCGCGTCAGCCCCAGCATTTT. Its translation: CASSSQGARQPQHF.

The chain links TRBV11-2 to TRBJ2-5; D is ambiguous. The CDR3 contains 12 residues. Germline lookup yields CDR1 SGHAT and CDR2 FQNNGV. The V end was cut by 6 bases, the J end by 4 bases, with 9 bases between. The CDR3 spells CASRVGRETQYF. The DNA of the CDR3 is TGTGCCAGCAGGGTAGGGCGAGAGACCCAGTACTTC.

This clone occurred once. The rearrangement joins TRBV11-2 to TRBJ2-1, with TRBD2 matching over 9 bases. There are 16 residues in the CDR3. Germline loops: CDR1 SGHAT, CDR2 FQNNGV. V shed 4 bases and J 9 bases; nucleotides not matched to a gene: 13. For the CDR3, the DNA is TGTGCCAGCAGCTCAATAGCGGGAGTCATGGGGGCTGAGCAGTTCTTC. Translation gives CASSSIAGVMGAEQFF.

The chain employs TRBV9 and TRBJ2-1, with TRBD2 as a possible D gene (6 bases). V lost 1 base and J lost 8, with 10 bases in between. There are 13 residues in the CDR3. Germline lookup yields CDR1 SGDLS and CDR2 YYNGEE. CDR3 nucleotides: TGTGCCAGCAGCGTATCTTCGGGGGATGAGCAGTTCTTC. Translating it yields CASSVSSGDEQFF.

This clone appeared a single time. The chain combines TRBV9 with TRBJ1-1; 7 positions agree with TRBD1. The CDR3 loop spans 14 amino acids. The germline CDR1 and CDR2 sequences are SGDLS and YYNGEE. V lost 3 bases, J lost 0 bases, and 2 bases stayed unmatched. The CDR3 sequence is CASSEGQMNTEAFF. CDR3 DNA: TGTGCCAGCAGCGAGGGACAGATGAACACTGAAGCTTTCTTT.

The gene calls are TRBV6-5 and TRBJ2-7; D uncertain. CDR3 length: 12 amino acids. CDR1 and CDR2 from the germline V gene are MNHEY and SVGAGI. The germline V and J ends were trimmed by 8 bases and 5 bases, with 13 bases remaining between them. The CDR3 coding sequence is TGTGCCAGCCAACAGACGGGTGACGAGCAGTACTTC. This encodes CASQQTGDEQYF.

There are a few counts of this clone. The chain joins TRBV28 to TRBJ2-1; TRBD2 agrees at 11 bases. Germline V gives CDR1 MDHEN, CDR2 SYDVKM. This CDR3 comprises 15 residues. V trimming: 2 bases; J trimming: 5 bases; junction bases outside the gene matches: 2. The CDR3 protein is CASSLATSGNNEQFF. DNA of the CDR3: TGTGCCAGCAGTTTAGCGACTAGCGGGAACAATGAGCAGTTCTTC.

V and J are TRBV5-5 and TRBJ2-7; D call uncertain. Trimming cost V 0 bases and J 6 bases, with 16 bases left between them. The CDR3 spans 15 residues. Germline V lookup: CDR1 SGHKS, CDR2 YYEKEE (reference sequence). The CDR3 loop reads CASSLVATAGGEQYF. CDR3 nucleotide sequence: TGTGCCAGCAGCTTGGTAGCAACAGCAGGTGGCGAGCAGTACTTC.

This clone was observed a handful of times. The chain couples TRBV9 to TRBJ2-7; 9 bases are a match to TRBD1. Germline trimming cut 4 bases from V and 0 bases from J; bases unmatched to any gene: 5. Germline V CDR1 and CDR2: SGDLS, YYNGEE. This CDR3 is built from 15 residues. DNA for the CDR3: TGTGCCAGCAGCTTCCGGGACAGGGCCTCCTACGAGCAGTACTTC. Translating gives CASSFRDRASYEQYF.

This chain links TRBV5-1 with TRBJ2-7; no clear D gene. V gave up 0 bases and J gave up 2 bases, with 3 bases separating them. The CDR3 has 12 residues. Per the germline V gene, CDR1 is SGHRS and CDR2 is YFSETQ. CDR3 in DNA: TGCGCCAGCAGCTTGGCGCCCTACGAGCAGTACTTC. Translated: CASSLAPYEQYF.